The 32 T cell receptor beta chains given below trace back to one sample, sequenced in a study of T cells after yellow fever vaccination. In TCRdb, the 5' RACE reads were re-called with MiXCR into one record per CDR3 protein. In the table there are about 50,000 distinct CDR3 sequences, about 7.4% of which are singletons. The input for sequencing was CD8+ T cells sorted from PBMCs, taken more than 14 days after the first yellow fever vaccination. The receptors were gathered from a man younger than 35 who received the YFV17D yellow fever vaccine.

This clonotype was seen more than once but under ten times. The DNA is omitted, as the CDR3 cannot be located on it reliably, and the CDR3 follows TCRdb's listing. The chain joins TRBV7-2 to TRBJ2-7; the tabulated D call, TRBD1, remains unverified against the DNA. CDR1 is SGHTA and CDR2 is FQGNSA in the germline V gene. The CDR3 region is 16 residues in length, termini included. The CDR3 loop reads CASSTSGPGDTYEQYF.

Ten or more counts support this clonotype. The chain uses TRBV14 and TRBJ2-7; D gene unclear. V was trimmed by 8 bases and J by 4 bases, leaving 12 bases between them. The germline V gene encodes CDR1 SGHDN and CDR2 FVKESK. The CDR3 has 12 residues. The CDR3 DNA follows: TGTGCCAGCTCCTTTCTGGGATACGAGCAGTACTTC. Amino acid sequence: CASSFLGYEQYF.

This clonotype was counted at least ten times. The V and J genes are TRBV6-5 and TRBJ2-1; D may be TRBD1 or TRBD2 (7 bases each). V lost 5 bases to trimming and J lost 8 bases, with 19 bases between them. CDR3 length: 15 residues. Germline V CDR1 and CDR2: MNHEY, SVGAGI. CDR3: CASSPGLGGGYEQFF. The CDR3 region has the DNA TGTGCCAGCAGTCCGGGCCTGGGAGGGGGCTATGAGCAGTTCTTC.

This clonotype was picked up a small number of times. The chain couples TRBV7-6 to TRBJ2-7, with D perhaps matching TRBD1 (5 bases). Trimming left V 0 bases short and J 2 bases short, with 14 bases between. CDR1 is SGHVS and CDR2 is FNYEAQ in the germline V gene. The CDR3 consists of 16 residues. The CDR3 sequence: CASSLAMGQGPYEQYF. CDR3 DNA sequence: TGTGCCAGCAGCTTAGCGATGGGCCAGGGTCCCTACGAGCAGTACTTC.

In regard to this clonotype: Just one base apart from a much larger clone, this may be a read error. The CDR3 ends on some other residue instead of the conserved phenylalanine or tryptophan, so this is likely a read error. The chain links TRBV12-3 or TRBV12-4 to TRBJ2-3; 8 nucleotides agree with TRBD2. This CDR3 comprises 15 residues. After removal of 7 bases from V and 2 bases from J, the junction contained 8 bases not matched to a gene. The CDR3 nucleotides are TGTGCCAGCAATCCAAGGCGGGGGGTCACAGATACGCAGTATCTT. Protein product: CASNPRRGVTDTQYL.

This clonotype has a count of ten or more. The chain links TRBV20-1 to TRBJ2-5, with D perhaps TRBD1 or TRBD2 (5 bases each). Trimming removed 0 bases from V and 8 bases from J, with 16 bases in between. The CDR3 covers 14 residues. The germline V gene has CDR1 DFQATT and CDR2 SNEGSKA (reference sequence). CDR3 sequence: CSARERSGTNTQYF. The CDR3 region has the DNA TGCAGTGCTAGAGAAAGGTCCGGGACGAATACCCAGTACTTC.

The chain recombines TRBV20-1 with TRBJ2-7; D not certain. Trimming removed 4 bases from V and 0 bases from J, with 10 bases in between. The CDR3 sequence is 13 residues long. The germline V gene encodes CDR1 DFQATT and CDR2 SNEGSKA (reference sequence). CDR3 protein: CSATESSSYEQYF. CDR3 nucleotide sequence: TGCAGTGCTACAGAGAGTAGCTCCTACGAGCAGTACTTC.

By its share, this clonotype is medium-sized. The V call is TRBV12-3 or TRBV12-4, the J call TRBJ1-2; the D is unclear. The CDR3 is 15 residues long. V gave up 0 bases and J gave up 4 bases, with 12 bases separating them. CDR3 sequence (DNA): TGTGCCAGCAGTTTAGCGCTAGGCAGGAGCTATGGCTACACCTTC. It is translated as CASSLALGRSYGYTF.

This clonotype has a handful of counts. This chain joins TRBV20-1 and TRBJ2-1, with D maybe TRBD2 (6 bases). Germline CDR1 reads DFQATT; CDR2 reads SNEGSKA (reference sequence). The V gene lost 2 bases and the J gene lost 3 bases, with 17 bases spanning the gap. The CDR3 consists of 16 residues. Here the CDR3 reads CSARPPTRKFYNEQFF. The CDR3 bases are TGCAGTGCTAGACCTCCGACTAGAAAGTTCTACAATGAGCAGTTCTTC.

This clonotype was recorded at least ten times. The rearrangement joins TRBV18 to TRBJ2-4; D may match TRBD1 or TRBD2 (5 bases each). Between the trimmed V and J ends, which lost 6 bases and 0 bases, there was a span of 15 bases. Germline CDR1 and CDR2: KGHSH and LQKENI. The CDR3 runs 16 residues. CDR3 DNA sequence: TGTGCCAGCTCCCCGTCCTTGGGGGAAGCCAAAAACATTCAGTACTTC. This encodes CASSPSLGEAKNIQYF.

This clonotype was detected many times. J is TRBJ1-1 and V is TRBV4-3, with D possibly matching TRBD1 (5 bases). The CDR3 loop spans 17 amino acids. The germline CDR1 and CDR2 sequences are LGHNA and YSLEER. V was cut by 1 base and J by 0 bases, with 15 bases left in between. The chain's CDR3 is CASSQASRDGLNTEAFF. In DNA, the CDR3 is TGCGCCAGCAGCCAAGCGTCCCGGGACGGATTGAACACTGAAGCTTTCTTT.

The gene calls are TRBV19 and TRBJ2-2; D might be TRBD2 (6 bases). Germline V gene lookup returns CDR1 LNHDA and CDR2 SQIVND (reference sequence). This CDR3 has 14 residues. V was cut by 5 bases and J by 2 bases, with 9 bases left in between. The CDR3 reads CASSAGLNTGELFF. Written as DNA, the CDR3 is TGTGCCAGTAGTGCGGGGTTAAACACCGGGGAGCTGTTTTTT. The variable domain in full, completed from reference TRBV19 and TRBJ2-2, reads DGGITQSPKYLFRKEGQNVTLSCEQNLNHDAMYWYRQDPGQGLRLIYYSQIVNDFQKGDIAEGYSVSREKKESFPLTVTSAQKNPTAFYLCASSAGLNTGELFFGEGSRLTVL.

This clonotype was picked up many times. This sequence joins TRBV4-2 and TRBJ2-1; D remains unclear. Germline lookup yields CDR1 LGHNA and CDR2 YNFKEQ. Trimming cost V 4 bases and J 2 bases, with 12 bases left between them. The CDR3 runs to 15 residues. In nucleotides, the CDR3 is TGTGCCAGCAGCCCTCAGGAGAATGCCTACAATGAGCAGTTCTTC. It encodes CASSPQENAYNEQFF.

At least ten counts were recorded for this clonotype. The V call is TRBV6-4, the J call TRBJ2-3; 10 positions agree with TRBD2. CDR3 length: 15 amino acids. Germline CDR1 MRHNA, CDR2 SNTAGT. V lost 3 bases, J lost 3 bases, and 3 bases stayed unmatched. CDR3 sequence reads: CASSEVAGGTDTQYF. The CDR3 coding sequence is TGTGCCAGCAGTGAAGTAGCGGGGGGTACAGATACGCAGTATTTT.

This clonotype was counted many times. This chain joins TRBV21-1 and TRBJ1-1; no check of the table's D call, TRBD1, against the DNA was made. TRBV21-1 is a known pseudogene. There are 14 residues in the CDR3. The CDR3 region has the DNA TGTGCCAGCAGCAGGGGACAGCCGAACACTGAAGCTTTCTTT. It is translated as CASSRGQPNTEAFF.

This clonotype was counted many times. The gene calls are TRBV2 and TRBJ1-1, with unresolved D. CDR1 and CDR2 (germline): SNHLY, FYNNEI. V lost 4 bases to trimming and J lost 2 bases, with 5 bases between them. The CDR3 sequence is 12 residues long. CDR3 in DNA: TGTGCCAGCAGTGCCGTAAACACTGAAGCTTTCTTT. Its translation: CASSAVNTEAFF.

This clonotype was counted between two and nine times. The J gene is TRBJ2-6, the V gene TRBV18, with a weak D call TRBD1 (6 bases). This CDR3 is built from 18 residues. CDR1 and CDR2 (germline): KGHSH, LQKENI. Trimming left V 3 bases short and J 2 bases short, with 17 bases between. The CDR3 bases are TGTGCCAGCTCACCGGTCTACAGGGAAAGACCTGGGGCCAACGTCCTGACTTTC. As protein: CASSPVYRERPGANVLTF.

In its sample, this clonotype was seen many times. J is TRBJ1-1 and V is TRBV6-5; a possible D gene is TRBD1 (5 bases). The CDR3 spans 13 residues. Germline-derived CDR1 and CDR2 are MNHEY and SVGAGI. V shed 0 bases and J shed 7 bases, with 9 bases lying between them. CDR3 sequence reads: CASSYSTGGEAFF. The CDR3 region has the DNA TGTGCCAGCAGTTACTCGACGGGGGGTGAAGCTTTCTTT.

This clonotype was counted ten times or more. The rearrangement uses TRBV20-1 and TRBJ2-7; D is uncertain. This CDR3 spans 13 amino acids. CDR1 is DFQATT and CDR2 is SNEGSKA in the germline V gene (reference sequence). Trimming removed 7 bases at V and 0 bases at J, with 13 bases between. In nucleotides, the CDR3 is TGCAGTGTTAGCCCGGTCAGCTCCTACGAGCAGTACGTC. Protein product: CSVSPVSSYEQYV.

The chain uses TRBV29-1 and TRBJ2-3; a weak D match, TRBD2 (7 bases). CDR1 and CDR2 from the germline V gene are SQVTM and ANQGSEA. Trimming pared 1 base from V and 4 bases from J, leaving 15 bases between. CDR3 size: 15 residues. The CDR3 reads CSVEAGRGQPDTQYF. Here the CDR3 DNA reads TGCAGCGTTGAAGCTGGGCGGGGGCAACCAGATACGCAGTATTTT.

This chain joins TRBV27 and TRBJ1-4; 8 bases are a match to TRBD1. Germline CDR1 reads MNHEY; CDR2 reads SMNVEV (reference sequence). Trimming removed 5 bases from V and 5 bases from J; junction bases left unmatched: 7. This CDR3 has 15 residues. The CDR3 DNA follows: TGTGCCAGCAGTCCTTGGGACAGGCGGAATGAAAAACTGTTTTTT. Amino acid sequence: CASSPWDRRNEKLFF.

This clonotype was seen ten or more times. The chain is built from TRBV6-4 and TRBJ2-2; D gene uncertain. Germline CDR1 is MRHNA and CDR2 is SNTAGT. CDR3 length: 15 residues. The germline V and J ends were trimmed by 0 bases and 8 bases, with 13 bases remaining between them. CDR3 DNA: TGTGCCAGCAGTGACTCTGCGGCGCTGGCGGGGGAGCTGTTTTTT. As protein: CASSDSAALAGELFF.

This clonotype has ten or more counts. The chain is built from TRBV5-8 and TRBJ2-1; no reliable D call. Germline CDR1 SGHTS, CDR2 YDEGEE. Trimming stripped 2 bases from V and 4 bases from J, with 7 bases between. This CDR3 comprises 13 residues. CDR3 sequence: CASSFSWYNEQFF. The CDR3 nucleotides are TGTGCCAGCAGCTTTTCTTGGTACAATGAGCAGTTCTTC. Drawing the rest from reference TRBV5-8 and TRBJ2-1, the complete variable domain is EAGVTQSPTHLIKTRGQQATLRCSPISGHTSVYWYQQALGLGLQFLLWYDEGEERNRGNFPPRFSGRQFPNYSSELNVNALELEDSALYLCASSFSWYNEQFFGPGTRLTVL.

There are many counts of this clonotype. The chain combines TRBV5-1 with TRBJ2-7, with D perhaps TRBD2 (6 bases). This CDR3 region has 14 residues. V was cut by 0 bases and J by 2 bases, with 9 bases left in between. Per the germline V gene, CDR1 is SGHRS and CDR2 is YFSETQ. The CDR3 region has the DNA TGCGCCAGCAGCTTGGGATGGGGGGCCTACGAGCAGTACTTC. This encodes CASSLGWGAYEQYF.

This clonotype was counted ten times or more. This chain connects TRBV6-1 to TRBJ1-2; D remains unclear. Germline V CDR1 and CDR2: MNHNS, SASEGT. Trimming pared 3 bases from V and 4 bases from J, leaving 6 bases between. This CDR3 has 12 residues. In DNA, the CDR3 is TGTGCCAGCAGTGAGCAAATCTATGGCTACACCTTC. Residues: CASSEQIYGYTF.

The chain links TRBV5-1 to TRBJ2-5; possibly TRBD1 or TRBD2 for D (7 bases each). V lost 0 bases to trimming and J lost 5 bases, with 11 bases between them. Germline CDR1 and CDR2: SGHRS and YFSETQ. This CDR3 is built from 14 residues. The CDR3 region has the DNA TGCGCCAGCAGCTTGGGACAGGGAGGGGAGACCCAGTACTTC. It encodes CASSLGQGGETQYF.

This clonotype showed up many times. This chain connects TRBV5-1 to TRBJ2-2; the D gene could be TRBD1 or TRBD2 (5 bases each). Germline values: CDR1 SGHRS, CDR2 YFSETQ. V lost 1 base and J lost 6, with 22 bases in between. CDR3 size: 18 residues. The CDR3 sequence is CASSLTQSGRGASGELFF. CDR3 in DNA: TGCGCCAGCAGCTTGACCCAATCAGGGAGAGGGGCCTCCGGGGAGCTGTTTTTT.

In its sample, this clonotype was seen a few times. This chain's CDR3 is CASSQGSSYGTGVNQPQHF. CDR3 bases: TGTGCCAGCAGCCAGGGGAGTAGTTACGGGACAGGAGTCAATCAGCCCCAGCATTTT. The chain joins TRBV4-2 to TRBJ1-5, with TRBD1 matching 8 bases. The CDR3 is 19 residues long. Germline assignment: CDR1 LGHNA and CDR2 YNFKEQ. V dropped 3 bases and J dropped 3; count of bases not matched to a gene: 16.

Many counts were recorded for this clonotype. The chain links TRBV20-1 to TRBJ2-5; 9 nucleotides align to TRBD1. With V trimmed by 1 base and J by 2 bases, 17 bases remained unmatched. Germline V CDR1 and CDR2: DFQATT, SNEGSKA (reference sequence). The CDR3 is 19 residues long. CDR3 coding DNA: TGCAGTGCTAGAGTCAAGGATTTGAGCCTGGACAGGGGACAAGAGACCCAGTACTTC. Protein sequence: CSARVKDLSLDRGQETQYF.

In this sample, this clonotype turned up many times. The rearrangement joins TRBV12-3 or TRBV12-4 to TRBJ2-7, with D perhaps TRBD2 (5 bases). V lost 1 base and J 2 bases, leaving 15 bases between the germline ends. The CDR3 contains 16 residues. In DNA form, the CDR3 reads TGTGCCAGCAGTTTAGGTGAGGGAGCGACGGCCTACGAGCAGTACTTC. Translated: CASSLGEGATAYEQYF.

This clonotype was seen many times. This chain connects TRBV6-5 to TRBJ1-6; D unresolved. CDR3 size: 14 residues. Trimming took off 2 bases at V and 3 bases at J, with 5 bases between the two ends. CDR1 is MNHEY, CDR2 SVGAGI, per germline. The CDR3 DNA reads as TGTGCCAGCAGTTACAAGGACTATAATTCACCCCTCCACTTT. This codes for CASSYKDYNSPLHF.

Many counts were recorded for this clonotype. This chain links TRBV12-3 or TRBV12-4 with TRBJ2-1; maybe TRBD1 (6 bases). This CDR3 region has 15 residues. Deletions cut 6 bases from V and 1 base from J, with 13 bases between. In DNA, the CDR3 is TGTGCCAGCAGCTACAGGGCGGGTTCCTACAATGAGCAGTTCTTC. This codes for CASSYRAGSYNEQFF.